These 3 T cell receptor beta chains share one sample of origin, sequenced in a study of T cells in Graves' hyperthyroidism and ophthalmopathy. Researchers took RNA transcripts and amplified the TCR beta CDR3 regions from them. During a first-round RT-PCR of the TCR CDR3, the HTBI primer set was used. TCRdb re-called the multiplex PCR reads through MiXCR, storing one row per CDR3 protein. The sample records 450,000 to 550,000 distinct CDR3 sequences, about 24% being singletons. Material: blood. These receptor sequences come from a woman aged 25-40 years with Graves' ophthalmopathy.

In DNA, the CDR3 is TGTGCCAGCAGCCCCTGGACTCCCGCAGTAGCCCACGAGCAGTACTTC. Protein sequence: CASSPWTPAVAHEQYF. The chain recombines TRBV11-2 with TRBJ2-7, with D perhaps TRBD2 (5 bases). Germline V CDR1 and CDR2: SGHAT, FQNNGV. Trimming pared 5 bases from V and 5 bases from J, leaving 22 bases between. This CDR3 comprises 16 residues.

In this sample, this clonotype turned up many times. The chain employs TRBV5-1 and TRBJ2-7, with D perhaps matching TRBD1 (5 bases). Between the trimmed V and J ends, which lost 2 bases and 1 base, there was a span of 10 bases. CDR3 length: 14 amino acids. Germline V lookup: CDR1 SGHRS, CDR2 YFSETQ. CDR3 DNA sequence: TGCGCCAGCAGCTTCATTACAGGATCCTACGAGCAGTACTTC. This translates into CASSFITGSYEQYF.

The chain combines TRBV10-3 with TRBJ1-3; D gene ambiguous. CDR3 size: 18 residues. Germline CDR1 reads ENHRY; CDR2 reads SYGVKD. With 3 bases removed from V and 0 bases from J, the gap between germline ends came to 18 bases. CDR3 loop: CAISETIRSGYSGNTIYF. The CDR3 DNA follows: TGTGCCATCAGTGAAACGATCCGGTCAGGTTACTCTGGAAACACCATATATTTT.